The T cell receptor beta chain described here comes from a study of blood T cell repertoires in COVID-19. Study at large: Samples came from the United States, Italy and Spain, spanning acute and convalescent COVID-19.

J was trimmed by 5 bases and V by 0 bases; bases with no gene match: 6. The V gene's germline CDR1 is SGDLS and CDR2 YYNGEE. This CDR3 spans 15 amino acids. Sequencing was performed with immunoSEQ multiplex PCR; in TCRdb, only in-frame clones are kept and a portion is missing. The sample shows about 400,000 clones, roughly 87% of them seen only once. This TCR derives from a woman in her forties with acute COVID-19. The chain has TRBV9 and TRBJ2-3; 7 positions agree with TRBD1. The sample was PBMCs or T cells enriched from blood (not recorded which). CDR3 sequence: CASSVEDRVIDTQYF. CDR3 sequence (DNA): TGTGCCAGCAGCGTAGAAGACAGGGTAATAGATACGCAGTATTTT.